This entry features one TCR beta chain sequence. The data are from a study of blood T cell repertoires in COVID-19. At the level of the study: Acute and convalescent COVID-19 specimens originated in the United States, Italy and Spain.

Germline CDR1 is SGHTA and CDR2 is FQGNSA. V was shortened by 2 bases and J by 7 bases, with 24 bases between the two germline ends. The CDR3 is made up of 18 amino acids. Authors' analysis steps: Reference gene primer amplification gave estimated nucleated cell counts. This table comes from immunoSEQ multiplex PCR, and its TCRdb copy is limited to in-frame clones, with some not included. The V and J calls and clone size are taken from that table; D and trimming were inferred from the DNA. The table includes 45,000 to 60,000 clones, approximately 91% detected once. The sequence was collected from a man aged 50 to 59 with active COVID-19. The sample was peripheral blood. The V and J genes are TRBV7-2 and TRBJ2-1, with unresolved D. Here the CDR3 reads CASSLRRRMSGMLNEQFF. For the CDR3, the DNA is TGTGCCAGCAGCTTAAGGCGTCGGATGTCGGGTATGTTGAATGAGCAGTTCTTC.